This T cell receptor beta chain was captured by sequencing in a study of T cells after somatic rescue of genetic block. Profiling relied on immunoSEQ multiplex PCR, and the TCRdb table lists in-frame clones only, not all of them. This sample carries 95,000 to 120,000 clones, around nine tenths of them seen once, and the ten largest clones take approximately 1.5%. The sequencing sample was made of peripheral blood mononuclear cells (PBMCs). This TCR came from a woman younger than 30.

The chain's CDR3 is CASRPRQLSGYTF. The CDR3 nucleotides are TGTGCCAGTAGGCCCCGACAGCTTAGCGGCTACACCTTC. The chain couples TRBV19 to TRBJ1-2; possibly TRBD1 for D (5 bases). The length of the CDR3 is 13 residues. CDR1 and CDR2 (germline): LNHDA, SQIVND (reference sequence). V lost 6 bases, J lost 8 bases, and 16 bases lay in between.